One sample yielded the 8 T cell receptor beta chains listed below, sequenced in a study of T cell changes during pregnancy in multiple sclerosis. Produced via immunoSEQ multiplex PCR; TCRdb's table is partial and in-frame only. The sample consists of about 70,000 clones, 85% to 95% of them appearing once. The starting material was CD8+ T cells from peripheral blood mononuclear cells, obtained in the third trimester of pregnancy. The origin of the receptors is a female donor in good health, enrolled as a control in a pregnancy study.

In this sample, this clone turned up once. V usage is TRBV30 and J usage is TRBJ2-7; the D gene is possibly TRBD2 (5 bases). The length of the CDR3 is 15 residues. Germline CDR1 is GTSNPN and CDR2 is SVGIG (reference sequence). V lost 0 bases and J lost 3, with 15 bases in between. The CDR3 coding sequence is TGTGCCTGGAGTGTACGGGGTCTAGCATTCTACGAGCAGTACTTC. It translates to CAWSVRGLAFYEQYF.

The chain employs TRBV6-5 and TRBJ1-1, with D perhaps matching TRBD1 (5 bases). From germline, CDR1 is MNHEY and CDR2 SVGAGI. V lost 1 base, J lost 5 bases, and 11 bases lay in between. This CDR3 has 14 residues. CDR3: CASSYLGVGTEAFF. CDR3 nucleotides: TGTGCCAGCAGTTACTTAGGGGTTGGGACTGAAGCTTTCTTT.

This clone was observed a handful of times. The chain uses TRBV30 and TRBJ1-1; the D is unclear. Deletions cut 3 bases from V and 1 base from J, with 6 bases between. Per the germline V gene, CDR1 is GTSNPN and CDR2 is SVGIG (reference sequence). The CDR3 has 12 amino acids. CDR3 protein: CAWSPGNTEAFF. CDR3 DNA sequence: TGTGCCTGGAGCCCCGGGAACACTGAAGCTTTCTTT.

The CDR3, as DNA: TGTGCCTGGAGTACCGGGACAGGGGGCGAGCAGTACTTC. This sequence encodes CAWSTGTGGEQYF. V is TRBV30 and J is TRBJ2-7, with 11 nucleotides matching TRBD1. This CDR3 contains 13 residues. The junction had 3 bases not matched to a gene; V was cut back by 2 bases and J by 6 bases. Germline loops: CDR1 GTSNPN, CDR2 SVGIG (reference sequence).

This sequence joins TRBV5-1 and TRBJ1-1, with no clear D. CDR1 and CDR2 (germline): SGHRS, YFSETQ. Trimming left V 1 base short and J 1 base short, with 11 bases between. The CDR3 contains 15 residues. The CDR3 region is CASSLPDTPNTEAFF. CDR3 nucleotide sequence: TGCGCCAGCAGCTTGCCCGACACCCCGAACACTGAAGCTTTCTTT.

V usage is TRBV15 and J usage is TRBJ2-5; maybe TRBD2 (6 bases). Germline V gene sequence: CDR1 LNHNV, CDR2 YYDKDF (reference sequence). This CDR3 is built from 14 residues. Between the trimmed V and J ends, which lost 3 bases and 5 bases, there was a span of 13 bases. CDR3 in amino acids: CATSRARAGETQYF. CDR3 bases: TGTGCCACCAGCAGGGCCAGGGCGGGGGAGACCCAGTACTTC. Drawing the rest from reference TRBV15 and TRBJ2-5, the complete variable domain is DAMVIQNPRYQVTQFGKPVTLSCSQTLNHNVMYWYQQKSSQAPKLLFHYYDKDFNNEADTPDNFQSRRPNTSFCFLDIRSPGLGDTAMYLCATSRARAGETQYFGPGTRLLVL.

CDR3 DNA sequence: TGTGCCAGCAGCTTCACTAGCGGGGGCCAAGAGACCCAGTACTTC. Translation gives CASSFTSGGQETQYF. V gene TRBV13 combines with J gene TRBJ2-5, with 11 nucleotides matching TRBD2. The junction had 1 base not matched to a gene; V was cut back by 3 bases and J by 1 base. The CDR3 spans 15 residues. Germline V lookup: CDR1 PRHDT, CDR2 FYEKMQ (reference sequence).

The genes are TRBV13 and TRBJ1-2; 8 bases are shared with TRBD1. The germline CDR1 and CDR2 sequences are PRHDT and FYEKMQ (reference sequence). V shed 3 bases and J 4 bases; nucleotides not matched to a gene: 10. The CDR3 is 16 amino acids. In nucleotides, the CDR3 is TGTGCCAGCAGCTTGGGCGGACAGGGTCTGGTCTATGGCTACACCTTC. This encodes CASSLGGQGLVYGYTF. Full variable domain (outside the CDR3, taken from reference TRBV13 and TRBJ1-2): AAGVIQSPRHLIKEKRETATLKCYPIPRHDTVYWYQQGPGQDPQFLISFYEKMQSDKGSIPDRFSAQQFSDYHSELNMSSLELGDSALYFCASSLGGQGLVYGYTFGSGTRLTVV.